Below are 7 T cell receptor beta chains sequenced from a single sample in a study of T cell responses to AZD1222 COVID-19 vaccine. Libraries were prepared by immunoSEQ multiplex PCR; TCRdb keeps only in-frame clonotypes and omits some of them. Here the sample spans 26,000 or so clones, around 87% being singletons. The sample was peripheral blood, taken 28 days after the second AZD1222 dose. These receptors were collected from an adult who received the AZD1222 COVID-19 vaccine.

This chain uses TRBV27 with TRBJ2-1; TRBD2 matches 7 bases. Germline V gene lookup returns CDR1 MNHEY and CDR2 SMNVEV (reference sequence). The length of the CDR3 is 14 residues. With 2 bases clipped from V and 5 bases from J, the junction kept 3 bases outside the gene matches. For the CDR3, the DNA is TGTGCCAGCAGTTTAGCGGGAGTTGACAATGAGCAGTTCTTC. Translated: CASSLAGVDNEQFF.

This sequence joins TRBV24-1 and TRBJ2-5; TRBD1 aligns across 9 bases. This CDR3 is 15 amino acids long. Trimming at V came to 2 bases and at J to 4 bases, leaving 4 bases not matched to a gene. In germline, CDR1 is KGHDR, CDR2 SFDVKD. The CDR3 sequence: CATSDSQTGGETQYF. CDR3 DNA: TGTGCCACCAGTGATTCCCAGACAGGGGGAGAGACCCAGTACTTC.

The chain joins TRBV24-1 to TRBJ1-2; weak D call: TRBD1 (5 bases). Looked up from germline, CDR1 is KGHDR and CDR2 is SFDVKD. Deletions cut 4 bases from V and 3 bases from J, with 8 bases between. The CDR3 is 13 amino acids. The CDR3 nucleotides read TGTGCCACCAGTGAGGGACCGTACTATGGCTACACCTTC. As protein: CATSEGPYYGYTF.

The genes are TRBV12-3 or TRBV12-4 and TRBJ1-1; D is unresolved. The CDR3 runs to 13 residues. Trimming stripped 7 bases from V and 0 bases from J, with 9 bases between. The CDR3 coding sequence is TGTGCCAGCAACCGGGATCTGAACACTGAAGCTTTCTTT. Translation gives CASNRDLNTEAFF.

The rearrangement links TRBV5-6 to TRBJ1-2, with D tentatively TRBD1 (5 bases). V gave up 4 bases and J gave up 6 bases, with 16 bases separating them. Per the germline V gene, CDR1 is SGHDT and CDR2 is YYEEEE. The CDR3 covers 14 residues. CDR3 amino acids: CASSRGRRGDGYTF. DNA of the CDR3: TGTGCCAGCAGCCGGGGACGGCGGGGAGATGGCTACACCTTC.

The chain employs TRBV6-2 or TRBV6-3 and TRBJ1-5, with D perhaps TRBD1 (5 bases). The V end lost 4 bases, the J end lost 3 bases, and 7 bases lay between the germline ends. The CDR3 covers 13 residues. Looked up from germline, CDR1 is MNHEY and CDR2 is SVGEGT. This chain's CDR3 is CASSSTDNQPQHF. CDR3 DNA: TGTGCCAGCAGTTCGACAGACAATCAGCCCCAGCATTTT.

The chain couples TRBV2 to TRBJ2-5, with D maybe TRBD1 (5 bases). The CDR3 contains 13 residues. Germline CDR1 and CDR2: SNHLY and FYNNEI. Between the trimmed V and J ends, which lost 6 bases and 1 base, there was a span of 9 bases. The CDR3 spells CASRRQSQETQYF. The CDR3 DNA sequence: TGTGCCAGCAGACGACAGTCCCAAGAGACCCAGTACTTC.